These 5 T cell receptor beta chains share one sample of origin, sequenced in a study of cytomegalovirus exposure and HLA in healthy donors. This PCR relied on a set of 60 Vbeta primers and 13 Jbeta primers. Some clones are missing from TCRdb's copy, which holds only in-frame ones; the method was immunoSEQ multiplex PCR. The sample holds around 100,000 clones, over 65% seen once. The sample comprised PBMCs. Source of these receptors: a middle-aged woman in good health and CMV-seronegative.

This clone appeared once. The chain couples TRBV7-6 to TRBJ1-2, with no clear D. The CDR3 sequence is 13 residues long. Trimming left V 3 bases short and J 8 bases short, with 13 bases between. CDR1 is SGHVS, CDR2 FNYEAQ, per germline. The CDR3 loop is CASSFGGGGGYTF. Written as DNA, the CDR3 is TGTGCCAGCAGCTTTGGAGGAGGCGGCGGCTACACCTTC.

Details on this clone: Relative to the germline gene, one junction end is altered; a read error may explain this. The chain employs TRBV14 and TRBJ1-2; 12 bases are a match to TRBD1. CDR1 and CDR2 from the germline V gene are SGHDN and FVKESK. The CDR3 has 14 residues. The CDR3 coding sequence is TGTGCCAGCAGCCCGGGACAGGGGGCTTATGACTACACCTTC. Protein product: CASSPGQGAYDYTF.

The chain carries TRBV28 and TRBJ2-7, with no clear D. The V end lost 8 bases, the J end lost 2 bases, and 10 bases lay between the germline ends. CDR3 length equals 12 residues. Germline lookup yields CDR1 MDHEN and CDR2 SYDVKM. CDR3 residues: CASGDNTYEQYF. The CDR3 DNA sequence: TGTGCCAGCGGCGACAATACCTACGAGCAGTACTTC.

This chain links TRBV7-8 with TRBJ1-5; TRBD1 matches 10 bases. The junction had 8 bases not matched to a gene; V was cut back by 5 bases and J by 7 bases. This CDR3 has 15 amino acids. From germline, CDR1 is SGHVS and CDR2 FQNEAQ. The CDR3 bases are TGTGCCAGCAGCCAAGACAGGGGGCCTTCACAGCCCCAGCATTTT. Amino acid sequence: CASSQDRGPSQPQHF.

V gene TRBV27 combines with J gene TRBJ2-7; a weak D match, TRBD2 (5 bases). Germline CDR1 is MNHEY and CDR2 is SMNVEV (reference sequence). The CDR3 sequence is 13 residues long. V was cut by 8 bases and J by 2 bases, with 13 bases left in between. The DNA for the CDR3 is TGTGCCAGCGGCCCTAAGGAGGCCTACGAGCAGTACTTC. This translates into CASGPKEAYEQYF.